This TCR beta chain was found in a study of PD-1 blockade in mismatch repair-deficient tumors. Across the study: Enrolled about 2012-2016, patients had progressing, pretreated mismatch repair-deficient cancers of about a dozen types.

In regard to this clone: Its specificity is not known.

The study's findings and limits: After pembrolizumab, tumor-resident clones rose rapidly, then generally contracted before radiologic responses.

The data were produced by immunoSEQ multiplex PCR, yet TCRdb's version contains in-frame clones alone and is incomplete. The repertoire holds approximately 60,000 clones, with 88% as singletons. Mismatch repair deficiency was confirmed in all patients, by PCR or immunohistochemistry. The TCR-sequenced patients were a few responders to pembrolizumab. The CDR3 runs 14 residues. CDR1 and CDR2 from the germline V gene are SEHNR and FQNEAQ (reference sequence). The ends were cut back, 5 bases at V and 7 bases at J, with 15 bases in the middle. This rearrangement joins TRBV7-9 to TRBJ2-1; D is possibly TRBD1 (5 bases). The sample was peripheral blood, taken 52 weeks after starting pembrolizumab. This TCR was sampled from an adult with mismatch repair-deficient cancer. The DNA of the CDR3 is TGTGCCAGCAGCCCGACGGCAGGGTGGAATGAGCAGTTCTTC. Translating gives CASSPTAGWNEQFF.